What follows is one TCR beta chain and its context. It has no known antigen specificity. Qualities for individual bases were not recorded, and no much larger clone is one base off. Libraries were made using the immunoSEQ multiplex PCR assay. For the multiplex PCR, a mixture combining 60 forward primers for TCR Vbeta segments and 13 reverse primers for TCR Jbeta segments was used. The CDR3 region of rearranged TCR beta genes was amplified from genomic DNA by a multiplex PCR assay. The amplified TCR beta libraries were sequenced on the Illumina HiSeq System as 87-base-pair reads. From the authors' description of their analysis: A later analysis counted about 76 million unique TCR beta chains across the 550 to 750 repertoires, and roughly 11 million of these chains were shared by at least two donors. A nearest-neighbor algorithm error-corrected the raw reads and collapsed the reads into unique sequences, merging closely related sequences to remove PCR and sequencing errors. Alignment of CDR3 sequences to IMGT reference sequences was used to assign V, D and J gene segments. For a sequence to be retained, a match of at least six nucleotides was required to both a V gene segment and a J gene segment. Rearrangements were called productive when the CDR3 lacked stop codons and stayed in frame with V and J; all others were non-productive. Following IMGT convention, CDR3 was defined as the stretch from the second conserved V-encoded cysteine to the conserved J-encoded phenylalanine. The earlier analysis of roughly 590 of the donors excluded sequences that lacked an unambiguous match to a single V gene segment. An earlier analysis of roughly 590 of the donors called V segments functional above 56.7% productive rearrangements and segregating when the between-donor standard deviation exceeded 5%. A statistical classification framework was built to diagnose cytomegalovirus status from the catalog of TCR beta chain sequences. In a later analysis, V and J genes were assigned by comparing TCR nucleotide sequences against IMGT/GENE-DB human TR gene sequences. A later analysis assigned CDR3 sequences and most-parsimonious VDJ recombination scenarios with the TCRdist pipeline. In a later analysis, each TCR beta chain was defined by its CDR3 amino acid sequence together with its V-gene family, and reads lacking a unique V-gene family were excluded. To address suspected cross-contamination and a sequencing artifact, a later analysis removed several hundred highly shared, low-generation-probability nucleotide sequences. In a later analysis, a clonal expansion index was calculated for each public chain from normalized within-repertoire ranks of inferred template counts. In a later analysis, generation probabilities were computed using a VDJ recombination model fitted to out-of-frame rearrangements, and the results were checked against IGoR. Hypergeometric tests were used in a later analysis to score TCR-TCR, TCR-HLA and TCR-CMV co-occurrence, with a repertoire-size bias correction applied to the TCR pairs. False discovery rates were estimated in a later analysis by permuting HLA or CMV assignments 20 times. In a later analysis, co-occurring TCRs were grouped with DBSCAN, and TCRdist sequence similarity was added when clustering was performed within HLA-allele-positive subsets. Co-occurrence clustering excluded repertoires with fewer than 30,000 or more than 120,000 public chains, plus five with anomalous nucleotide sharing. Not all clones reach the TCRdb copy of this immuneACCESS table, which keeps in-frame sequences only. Checked studies attribute under half of the gap to unresolved V genes and leave the rest unexplained. D and trimming come from the DNA, and the V and J calls and clone size come from that table. Across this sample there are 200,000 or so clones, with 60% to 80% seen only once. The ten largest clones capture 1.5% to 2% of the sample.

The cohort consisted of some 670 healthy bone marrow donors. At the time of sampling, all cohort members were nominally healthy, though unrecorded immune exposures were likely present. The donor tested CMV seronegative and was one of the 352 seronegative cohort members. Every donor gave a peripheral blood sample, and the peripheral blood mononuclear cells from that sample were used for TCR beta sequencing. The Qiagen DNeasy Blood Extraction Kit was used to extract genomic DNA from the blood cell samples. The data stem from a study of cytomegalovirus exposure and HLA in healthy donors (dated by TCRdb to 2017 to 2019). At the level of the whole study: An earlier analysis of around 600 of the donors reported 276 Gb of sequence data and 117 million unique TCR beta sequences from about 200 million T cells. Rather than using new phenotypic data, the later analysis identified candidate immune exposures from TCR beta sequences and from how often those sequences occurred across donors. A separate validation cohort of about 110 different subjects was used in addition to the 666-subject first cohort. Across some 400 genotyped donors of the cohort, an average of about 250,000 unique TCR beta nucleotide sequences per donor were sequenced, and roughly a sixth of those sequences were non-productive. High-throughput TCR immunosequencing, statistical association of individual TCRs with disease status, and machine learning were combined to predict cytomegalovirus infection status. A later genetic analysis took genome-wide SNP genotypes for about 60% of the roughly 670 donors and used that subset as a discovery cohort. Alongside the repertoire data, information on donor age, sex, ethnicity and CMV serostatus was compiled. The number of donors typed differed by locus, with about 629-640 for A, B, C, DRB1 and DQB1, roughly 550 for DQA1, 600 to 610 for DPA1, and roughly 450 for DPB1. An early release that covered 640 HLA-typed donors contained about 300 gigabases of sequencing data and 75 million to 100 million unique TCR sequences. Several DR-DQ haplotypes were treated as single units for association and clustering because of strong linkage in the cohort. Every repertoire in the discovery cohort had been generated on one and the same sequencing platform. Both class I and class II loci were covered by HLA typing, at four-digit resolution. The study used immunosequencing to profile the T cell repertoires of several hundred subjects and linked those repertoires to cytomegalovirus serostatus. A later analysis re-examined previously published TCR beta repertoires from several hundred donors and added high-resolution HLA genotyping to investigate patterns of TCR occurrence. Of the approximately 400 genotyped donors, over 65% fell in the genetic ancestry cluster associated with self-reported Caucasian donors. An earlier analysis of 587 of the donors used high-throughput TCR beta sequencing to judge whether each TCR beta V gene segment behaved as functional or pseudogenic. The study was designed to test whether signatures of past pathogen exposure could be identified by cataloging public T cell receptors. General findings and caveats noted by the study authors: The cohort was sequenced for TCR beta chains only, and without alpha or paired-chain data the features that could be detected were limited. V-gene and J-gene trimming of TCR beta chains was associated with a missense DCLRE1C variant in a later genetic analysis, and the association was replicated in an independent cohort. Compared with equally common non-associated chains, HLA-associated TCR beta chains in a later analysis were more clonally expanded and had lower generation probabilities. Some IMGT-functional V segments, including TRBV6-2 and TRBV6-3, could not be told apart with the 87-base-pair reads, so those segments were excluded. Most CMV-associated TCR beta chains appeared to be HLA-restricted in a later analysis, and the HLA associations seemed to be driven largely by CMV exposure. A total of around 150 TCR beta chains were listed by the study as associated with cytomegalovirus. The presence/absence analyses assumed that sequencing depth was roughly uniform across donors, and that assumption may not be true. A later analysis reported that several top co-occurrence clusters appeared linked to parvovirus B19, influenza, CMV and Epstein-Barr virus. Because HLA typing was missing for some donors at each locus, association tests included only the typed subset. In both the original and validation cohorts, the classifier was reported to diagnose cytomegalovirus status with high specificity and sensitivity. A further reported finding was that TCR beta sequences accurately predicted the HLA-A and HLA-B alleles for most subjects in the first cohort. Because counts were too low, about 17 rarely observed V segments, including chromosome 9 orphons, were excluded from the earlier analysis of a few hundred of the donors. Three of the identified cytomegalovirus-associated TCR beta chains were confirmed in vitro to be specific for cytomegalovirus antigens. Broadly in line with IMGT annotations, most TCR beta V segments showed up in productive rearrangements about 87% or about 30% of the time in an earlier analysis of under 700 of the donors. In a later analysis, the rate of TCR association differed among HLA loci, with DRB1 alleles having the most associated TCRs and HLA-C alleles having the fewest. The authors suggested that the approach could potentially be extended to other disease states and immunological phenotypes. A later analysis associated 16,951 TCR beta sequences with specific HLA alleles at a false discovery rate of 0.05. The only immune exposure information available for the cohort was CMV serostatus. Most TCR sequences were seen in very few donors, while some public TCRs were found in many individuals. When HLA alleles, especially DR and DQ, strongly co-occurred, attributing TCR associations to individual alleles was difficult. A cluster of highly shared sequence variants was judged likely to be a technical artifact of the sequencing pipeline. Correlated functional status among segregating V segments might reflect linkage disequilibrium, but an unknown experimental factor could not be ruled out. Compared with the roughly 720-donor mean, donors in an Asian-associated ancestry cluster had fewer N-insertions in productive TCRs, according to a later genetic analysis.

The CDR3, cysteine through phenylalanine, is 12 amino acids long. Only the CDR3 DNA stays, 36 bases, in frame from base 1. CDR1 is given as MNHNS and CDR2 as SASEGT, both from the germline V gene. The V end loses 6 bases and the J end loses 7 bases, and a stretch of 10 bases separates them. The chain couples TRBV6-1 to TRBJ1-5, with a tentative D gene TRBD1 over 6 matching bases. Input material: PBMCs. The sequence derives from a man between 18 and 29 years old in good health and CMV-seronegative. The base sequence is TGTGCCAGCAGACTCGGACAGCAGCCCCAGCATTTT. This gives the protein CASRLGQQPQHF.